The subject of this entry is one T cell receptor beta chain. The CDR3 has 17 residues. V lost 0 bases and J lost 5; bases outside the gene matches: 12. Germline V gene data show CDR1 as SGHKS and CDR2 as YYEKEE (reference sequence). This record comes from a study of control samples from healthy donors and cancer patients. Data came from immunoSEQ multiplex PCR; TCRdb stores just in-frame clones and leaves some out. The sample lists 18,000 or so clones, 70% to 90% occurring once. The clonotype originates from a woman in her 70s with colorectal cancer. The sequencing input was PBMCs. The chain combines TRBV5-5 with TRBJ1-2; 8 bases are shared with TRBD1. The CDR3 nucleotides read TGTGCCAGCAGCTTGGAATCCCGAGGCAGGGGGCATTATGGCTACACCTTC. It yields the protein CASSLESRGRGHYGYTF.